A selection of T cell receptor beta chains follows, all from one sample in a study of cytomegalovirus exposure and HLA in healthy donors. The data were produced by immunoSEQ multiplex PCR, yet TCRdb's version contains in-frame clones alone and is incomplete. The sample includes around 150,000 clones, roughly 79% of them seen just once. The sequencing input was PBMCs. The receptors originated from a woman aged 45-60 years in good health and CMV-seronegative. Both conserved end residues are part of each CDR3. Each record gives: clone size, D gene, V gene, J gene, CDR3 DNA, CDR3 protein. A D gene is named only where the DNA matches it firmly. Rows give clone size only sometimes, using once, few, many, or a class for an expanded clone.

few	.	TRBV11-2	TRBJ2-3	TGTGCCAGCAGCGGGGGGGCCTTCGGGACAGATACGCAGTATTTT	CASSGGAFGTDTQYF
few	TRBD1	TRBV2	TRBJ1-6	TGTGCCAGCAGCCGACAGGGGGCAGGTTCACCCCTCCACTTT	CASSRQGAGSPLHF
few	TRBD1	TRBV5-6	TRBJ1-4	TGTGCCAGCAGCTCCGCCGGCAGGGGGCGTGAAAAACTGTTTTTT	CASSSAGRGREKLFF
.	TRBD2	TRBV10-1	TRBJ2-3	TGCGCCAGCAGTGAAAGCGGGAGCGGAACAGATACGCAGTATTTT	CASSESGSGTDTQYF
once	.	TRBV2	TRBJ1-2	TGTGCCAGCTTATGCTTTTGTGAGGGGACTTATGGCTACACCTTC	CASLCFCEGTYGYTF
.	TRBD2	TRBV10-3	TRBJ2-3	TGTGCCATCAGTCTAACCCCTAGCGGCCCCACAGATACGCAGTATTTT	CAISLTPSGPTDTQYF
.	TRBD1	TRBV15	TRBJ2-1	TGTGCCACCAGCAGAGTAACCGGGACAGGGGGCGGCGAGCAGTTCTTC	CATSRVTGTGGGEQFF
.	.	TRBV5-1	TRBJ1-4	TGCGCCAGCACCGGACGGGGGAGAGATGAAAAACTGTTTTTT	CASTGRGRDEKLFF
once	.	TRBV18	TRBJ2-1	TGTGCCAGCTCACTCCACGGCAATGAGCAGTTCTTC	CASSLHGNEQFF
.	TRBD1	TRBV5-1	TRBJ2-3	TGCGCCAGCAGCTGGGGAGACAGGGGGTCGGGGACAGATACGCAGTATTTT	CASSWGDRGSGTDTQYF
.	.	TRBV4-1	TRBJ1-2	TGCGCCAGCAGCATACAGGGTATAAACTATGGCTACACCTTC	CASSIQGINYGYTF
few	.	TRBV5-1	TRBJ1-3	TGCGCCAGCAGCTTGGCGAGTCCGGGAGGAAACACCATATATTTT	CASSLASPGGNTIYF
.	.	TRBV10-3	TRBJ1-1	TGTGCCATCAGTGAGTGGCAGGGGCTTAACACTGAAGCTTTCTTT	CAISEWQGLNTEAFF
.	TRBD2	TRBV11-2	TRBJ2-5	TGTACCAGCAGCGCTCGGGGGGCGGGGGGGCCCCAAGAGACCCAGTACTTC	CTSSARGAGGPQETQYF
.	TRBD2	TRBV6-6	TRBJ2-1	TGTGCCAGCAGTCTCCTAGCGGGGGAAAATGAGCAGTTCTTC	CASSLLAGENEQFF
few	TRBD1	TRBV2	TRBJ2-7	TGTGCCAGCAGCACCGGGACAGGGGGCTACGAGCAGTACTTC	CASSTGTGGYEQYF
.	TRBD2	TRBV5-1	TRBJ2-7	TGCGCCAGCAGCCTGGGGACTAGCACCAACGAGCAGTACTTC	CASSLGTSTNEQYF
once	TRBD1	TRBV11-2	TRBJ2-7	TGTGCCAGCCTTCGGACAGGGTCCTACGAGCAGTACTTC	CASLRTGSYEQYF
.	TRBD2	TRBV11-2	TRBJ2-1	TGTGCCAGCAGCTTAGATACCCCCTCGGCGGGGGGCCGGAATGAGCAGTTCTTC	CASSLDTPSAGGRNEQFF
.	TRBD1	TRBV4-3	TRBJ2-1	TGCGCCAGCAGCCACTCCGGGACAGGGGACTACAATGAGCAGTTCTTC	CASSHSGTGDYNEQFF
.	.	TRBV5-1	TRBJ1-6	TGCGCCAGCAGCCCGGTGGACAGTAATTCACCCCTCCACTTT	CASSPVDSNSPLHF
.	TRBD2	TRBV7-9	TRBJ2-7	TGTGCCAGCAGCTCCCCGACCAGCGGGGATTCCTCCTACGAGCAGTACTTC	CASSSPTSGDSSYEQYF
.	TRBD2	TRBV7-2	TRBJ2-1	TGTGCCAGCAGCTTAGTAGCGGGAGGTCTCTCCTACAATGAGCAGTTCTTC	CASSLVAGGLSYNEQFF
few	TRBD2	TRBV11-2	TRBJ2-1	TGTGCCAGCAGCTTTACTAGCGGTTACAATGAGCAGTTCTTC	CASSFTSGYNEQFF
.	TRBD1	TRBV19	TRBJ1-1	TGTGCCAGTATTAGGGACAGGGCGGGAACTGAAGCTTTCTTT	CASIRDRAGTEAFF
.	.	TRBV2	TRBJ2-1	TGTGCCAGCAGTGGAGTTGAGCAGTTCTTC	CASSGVEQFF
.	TRBD1	TRBV5-1	TRBJ1-1	TGCGCCAGCAGCTTGGCCCCAGGACAGGGGGCTTCTAACACTGAAGCTTTCTTT	CASSLAPGQGASNTEAFF